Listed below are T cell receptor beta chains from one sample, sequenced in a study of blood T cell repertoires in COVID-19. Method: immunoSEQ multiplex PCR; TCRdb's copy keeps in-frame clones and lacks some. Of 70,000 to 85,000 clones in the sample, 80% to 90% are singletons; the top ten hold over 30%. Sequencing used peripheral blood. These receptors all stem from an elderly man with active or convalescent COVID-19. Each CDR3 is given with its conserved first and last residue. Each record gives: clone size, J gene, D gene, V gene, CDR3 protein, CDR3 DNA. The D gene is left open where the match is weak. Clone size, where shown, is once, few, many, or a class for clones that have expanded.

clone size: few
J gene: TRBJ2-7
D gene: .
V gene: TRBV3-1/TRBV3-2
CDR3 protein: CASSQEAVRPYEQYF
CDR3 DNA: TGTGCCAGCAGCCAAGAAGCGGTCAGGCCCTACGAGCAGTACTTC

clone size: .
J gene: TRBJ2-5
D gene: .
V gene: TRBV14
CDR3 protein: CASSQDLSRATQYF
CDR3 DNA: TGTGCCAGCAGCCAAGATCTGTCGCGGGCGACCCAGTACTTC

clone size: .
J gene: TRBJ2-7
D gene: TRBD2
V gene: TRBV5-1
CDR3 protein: CASSLELAGESEQYF
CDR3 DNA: TGCGCCAGCAGCTTGGAACTAGCGGGAGAATCCGAGCAGTACTTC

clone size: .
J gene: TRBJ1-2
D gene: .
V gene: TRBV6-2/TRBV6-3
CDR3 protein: CASSYSSFEAFSSGYTF
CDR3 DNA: TGTGCCAGCAGTTACTCGAGCTTCGAGGCGTTTTCATCTGGCTACACCTTC

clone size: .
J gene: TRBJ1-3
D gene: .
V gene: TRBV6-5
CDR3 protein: CASTPPGDRNTIYF
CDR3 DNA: TGTGCCAGCACCCCACCCGGGGATAGAAACACCATATATTTT

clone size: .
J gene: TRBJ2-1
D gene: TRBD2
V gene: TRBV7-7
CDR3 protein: CASSVGSGPYNEQFF
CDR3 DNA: TGTGCTAGCAGCGTTGGTAGCGGGCCTTATAATGAGCAGTTCTTC

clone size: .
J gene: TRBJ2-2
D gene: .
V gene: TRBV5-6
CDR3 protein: CASSTGFPGELFF
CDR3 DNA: TGTGCCAGCAGCACAGGGTTCCCCGGGGAGCTGTTTTTT

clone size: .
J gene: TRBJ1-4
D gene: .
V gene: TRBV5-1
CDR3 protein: CASSFQAENEKLFF
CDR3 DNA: TGCGCCAGCAGCTTCCAGGCCGAAAATGAAAAACTGTTTTTT

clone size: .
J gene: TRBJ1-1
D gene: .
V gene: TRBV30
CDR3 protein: CAWSVQVEAFF
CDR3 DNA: TGTGCCTGGAGTGTACAGGTAGAAGCTTTCTTT

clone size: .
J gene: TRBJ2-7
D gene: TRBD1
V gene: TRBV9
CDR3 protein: CASSARTDRDEQYF
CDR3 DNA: TGTGCCAGCAGCGCCCGGACAGACAGGGACGAGCAGTACTTC

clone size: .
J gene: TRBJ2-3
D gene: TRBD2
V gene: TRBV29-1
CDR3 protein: CSVALTSGTDTQYF
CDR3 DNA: TGCAGCGTTGCTTTGACTAGCGGCACAGATACGCAGTATTTT

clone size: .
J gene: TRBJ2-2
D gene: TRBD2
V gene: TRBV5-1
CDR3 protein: CASSLSASGTGYGELFF
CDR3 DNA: TGCGCCAGCAGCTTGTCGGCTAGCGGGACCGGTTACGGGGAGCTGTTTTTT

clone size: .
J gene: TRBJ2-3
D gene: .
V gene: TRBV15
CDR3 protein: CATSRGGQRTDTQYF
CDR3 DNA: TGTGCCACCAGCAGAGGAGGACAGCGCACAGATACGCAGTATTTT

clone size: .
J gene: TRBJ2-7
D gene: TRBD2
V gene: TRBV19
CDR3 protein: CASSGPSLASGKPYEQYF
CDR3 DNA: TGTGCCAGTAGTGGACCGTCCCTGGCTAGCGGAAAACCCTACGAGCAGTACTTC

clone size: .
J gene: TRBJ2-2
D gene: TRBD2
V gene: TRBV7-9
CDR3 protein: CASGAGINTGELFF
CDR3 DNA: TGTGCCAGCGGAGCGGGGATTAACACCGGGGAGCTGTTTTTT

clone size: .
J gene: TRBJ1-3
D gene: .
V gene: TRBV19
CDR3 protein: CATAEDSGNTIYF
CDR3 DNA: TGTGCCACCGCGGAAGACTCTGGAAACACCATATATTTT

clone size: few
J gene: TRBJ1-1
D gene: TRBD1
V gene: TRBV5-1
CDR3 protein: CASSSDPGGRAEAFF
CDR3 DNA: TGCGCCAGCAGCTCAGACCCAGGGGGAAGGGCTGAAGCTTTCTTT

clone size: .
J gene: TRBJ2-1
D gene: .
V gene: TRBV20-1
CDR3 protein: CSAQTGTEQFF
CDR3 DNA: TGCAGTGCTCAAACAGGGACTGAGCAGTTCTTC

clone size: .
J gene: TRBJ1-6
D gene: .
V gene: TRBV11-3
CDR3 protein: CASSVRDRRNNSPLHF
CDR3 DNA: TGTGCCAGCAGCGTCCGAGACAGGCGAAATAATTCACCCCTCCACTTT

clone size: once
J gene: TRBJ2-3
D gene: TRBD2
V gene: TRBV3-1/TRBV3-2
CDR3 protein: CASSQVAGGTDTQYF
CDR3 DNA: TGTGCCAGCAGCCAAGTAGCGGGGGGCACAGATACGCAGTATTTT

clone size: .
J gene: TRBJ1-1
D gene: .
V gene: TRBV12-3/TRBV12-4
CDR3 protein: CASEKGGATEAFF
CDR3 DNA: TGTGCCAGCGAGAAGGGAGGTGCCACTGAAGCTTTCTTT

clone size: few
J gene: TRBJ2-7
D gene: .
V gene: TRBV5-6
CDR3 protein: CASSLGRSAEQYF
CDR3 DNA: TGTGCCAGCAGCTTGGGCAGGTCCGCCGAGCAGTACTTC

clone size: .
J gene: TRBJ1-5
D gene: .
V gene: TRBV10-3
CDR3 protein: CAISESRDQPQHF
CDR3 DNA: TGTGCCATCAGTGAGTCTCGGGATCAGCCCCAGCATTTT

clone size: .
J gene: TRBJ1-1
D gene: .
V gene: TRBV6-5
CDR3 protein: CASSPGSYTEAFF
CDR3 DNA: TGTGCCAGCAGCCCCGGGAGTTACACTGAAGCTTTCTTT

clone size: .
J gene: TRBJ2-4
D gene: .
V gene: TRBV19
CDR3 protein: CASSIAMGGGKNIQYF
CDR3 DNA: TGTGCCAGTAGTATAGCTATGGGAGGGGGGAAAAACATTCAGTACTTC

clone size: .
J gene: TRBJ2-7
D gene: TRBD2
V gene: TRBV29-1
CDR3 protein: CSARLAGEQYF
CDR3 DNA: TGCAGCGCCCGACTAGCGGGCGAGCAGTACTTC

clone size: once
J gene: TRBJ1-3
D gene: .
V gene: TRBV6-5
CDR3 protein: CASSTGQSSGNTIYF
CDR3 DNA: TGTGCCAGCAGCACCGGACAATCCTCTGGAAACACCATATATTTT

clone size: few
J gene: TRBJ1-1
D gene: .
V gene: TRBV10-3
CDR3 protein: CAISEYRDTTEAFF
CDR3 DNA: TGTGCCATCAGTGAGTACCGGGACACCACTGAAGCTTTCTTT

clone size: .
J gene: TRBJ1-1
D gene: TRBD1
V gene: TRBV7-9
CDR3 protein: CASSWDRSEAFF
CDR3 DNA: TGTGCCAGCAGCTGGGACAGATCTGAAGCTTTCTTT

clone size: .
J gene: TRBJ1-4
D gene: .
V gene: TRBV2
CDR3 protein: CASSETGKDEKLFF
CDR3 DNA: TGTGCCAGCAGTGAAACAGGGAAAGATGAAAAACTGTTTTTT

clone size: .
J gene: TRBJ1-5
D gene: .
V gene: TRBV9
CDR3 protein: CASSVFATRGQPQHF
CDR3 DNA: TGTGCCAGCAGCGTATTTGCAACCCGGGGTCAGCCCCAGCATTTT

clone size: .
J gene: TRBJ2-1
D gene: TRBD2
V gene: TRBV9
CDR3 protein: CASSVGVAGIDEQFF
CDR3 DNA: TGTGCCAGCAGCGTAGGGGTAGCGGGAATCGATGAGCAGTTCTTC

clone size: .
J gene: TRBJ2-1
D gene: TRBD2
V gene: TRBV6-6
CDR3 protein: CAITSGRDYNEQFF
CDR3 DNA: TGTGCCATCACTAGCGGGAGGGATTACAATGAGCAGTTCTTC

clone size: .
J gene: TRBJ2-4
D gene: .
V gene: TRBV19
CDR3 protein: CASSPSGNIQYF
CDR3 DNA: TGTGCCAGTAGTCCCTCCGGAAACATTCAGTACTTC

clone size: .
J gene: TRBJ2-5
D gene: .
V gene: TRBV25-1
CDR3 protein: CASSQGGLSQETQYF
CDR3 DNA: TGTGCCAGCAGTCAAGGAGGCTTATCACAAGAGACCCAGTACTTC

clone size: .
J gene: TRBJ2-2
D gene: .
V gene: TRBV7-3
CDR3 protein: CASSSRDNTGELFF
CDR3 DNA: TGTGCCAGCAGCTCCCGGGATAACACCGGGGAGCTGTTTTTT

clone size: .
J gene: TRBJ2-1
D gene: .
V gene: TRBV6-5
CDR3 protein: CASRDYSHDEQFF
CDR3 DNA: TGTGCCAGCAGAGACTACTCCCATGATGAGCAGTTCTTC

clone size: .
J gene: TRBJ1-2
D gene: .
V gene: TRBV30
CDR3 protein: CAWSQGPEVYGYTF
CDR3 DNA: TGTGCCTGGAGTCAGGGGCCGGAAGTCTATGGCTACACCTTC

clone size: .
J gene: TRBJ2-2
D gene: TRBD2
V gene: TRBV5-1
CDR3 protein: CASSLGSSGSPGELFF
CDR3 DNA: TGCGCCAGCAGCTTGGGTAGTAGCGGGAGCCCCGGGGAGCTGTTTTTT

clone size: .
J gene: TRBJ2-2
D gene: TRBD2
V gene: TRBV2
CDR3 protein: CASSLAGVTGELFF
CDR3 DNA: TGTGCCAGCAGTTTAGCGGGGGTGACCGGGGAGCTGTTTTTT

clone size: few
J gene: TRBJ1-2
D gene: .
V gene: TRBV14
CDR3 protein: CASSPQGSLGYTF
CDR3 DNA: TGTGCCAGCAGCCCACAGGGTTCCCTTGGCTACACCTTC

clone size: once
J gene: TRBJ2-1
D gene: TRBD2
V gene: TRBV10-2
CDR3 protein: CATLRSGTYNEQFF
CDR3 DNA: TGCGCCACCCTCCGTAGCGGGACCTACAATGAGCAGTTCTTC

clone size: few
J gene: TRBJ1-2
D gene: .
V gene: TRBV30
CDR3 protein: CACPSAEGGYTF
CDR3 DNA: TGTGCGTGCCCAAGCGCCGAGGGTGGCTACACCTTC

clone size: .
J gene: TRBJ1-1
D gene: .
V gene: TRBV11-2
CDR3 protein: CASRERGILNTEAFF
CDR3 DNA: TGTGCCAGCAGGGAGCGGGGGATCTTGAACACTGAAGCTTTCTTT

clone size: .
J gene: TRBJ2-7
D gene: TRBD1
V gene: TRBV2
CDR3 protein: CASGGTGISYEQYF
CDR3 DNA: TGTGCCAGCGGGGGGACAGGGATCTCCTACGAGCAGTACTTC

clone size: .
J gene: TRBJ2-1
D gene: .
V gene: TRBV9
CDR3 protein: CASSVDPGGSYNEQFF
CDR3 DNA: TGTGCCAGCAGCGTAGACCCCGGGGGCTCCTACAATGAGCAGTTCTTC

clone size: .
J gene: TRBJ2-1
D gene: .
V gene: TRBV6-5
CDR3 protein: CASMGQGSYNEQFF
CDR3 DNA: TGTGCCAGCATGGGTCAGGGTTCCTACAATGAGCAGTTCTTC

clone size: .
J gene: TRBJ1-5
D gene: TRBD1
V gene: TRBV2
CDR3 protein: CAIRDRGWNQPQHF
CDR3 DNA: TGTGCCATCCGGGACAGGGGATGGAATCAGCCCCAGCATTTT

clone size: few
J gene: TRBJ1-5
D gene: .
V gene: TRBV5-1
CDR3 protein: CASSLGTINQPQHF
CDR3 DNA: TGCGCCAGCAGCTTGGGGACAATTAATCAGCCCCAGCATTTT

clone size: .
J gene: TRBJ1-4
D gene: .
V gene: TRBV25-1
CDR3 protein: CASSESRGATNEKLFF
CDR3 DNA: TGTGCCAGCTCAGAATCTCGGGGTGCAACTAATGAAAAACTGTTTTTT

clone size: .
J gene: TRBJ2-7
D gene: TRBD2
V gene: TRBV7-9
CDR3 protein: CASSSGTPYEQYF
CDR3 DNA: TGTGCCAGCAGTAGCGGGACCCCCTACGAGCAGTACTTC

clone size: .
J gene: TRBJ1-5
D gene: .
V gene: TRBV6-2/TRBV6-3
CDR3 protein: CASSLDISSNQPQHF
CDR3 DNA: TGTGCCAGCAGCTTGGACATAAGTAGCAATCAGCCCCAGCATTTT

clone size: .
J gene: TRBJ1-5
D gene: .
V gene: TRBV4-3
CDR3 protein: CASSQDLEYDQPQHF
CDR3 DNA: TGCGCCAGCAGCCAAGATCTAGAGTATGATCAGCCCCAGCATTTT

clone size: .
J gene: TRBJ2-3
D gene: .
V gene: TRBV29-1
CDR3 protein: CSVEGQGYTDTQYF
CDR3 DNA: TGCAGCGTTGAAGGGCAGGGGTACACAGATACGCAGTATTTT

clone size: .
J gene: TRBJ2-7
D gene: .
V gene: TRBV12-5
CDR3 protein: CASGKGTHEQYF
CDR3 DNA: TGTGCTAGTGGCAAAGGGACACACGAGCAGTACTTC

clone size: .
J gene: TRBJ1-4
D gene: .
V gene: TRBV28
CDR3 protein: CASTSGEATNEKLFF
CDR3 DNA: TGTGCCAGCACCTCTGGGGAGGCAACTAATGAAAAACTGTTTTTT

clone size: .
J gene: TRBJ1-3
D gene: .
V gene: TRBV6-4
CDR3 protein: CASGYPTGPGNTIYF
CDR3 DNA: TGTGCCAGCGGATACCCGACAGGACCTGGAAACACCATATATTTT

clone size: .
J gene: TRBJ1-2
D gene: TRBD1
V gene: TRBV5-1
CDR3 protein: CASSSGTGGAGYGYTF
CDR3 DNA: TGCGCCAGCAGCTCCGGGACAGGGGGCGCGGGGTATGGCTACACCTTC

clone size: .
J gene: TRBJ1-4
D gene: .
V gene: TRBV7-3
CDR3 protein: CASSLNRATNEKLFF
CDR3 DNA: TGTGCCAGCAGCTTGAACAGGGCAACTAATGAAAAACTGTTTTTT